This T cell receptor beta chain was observed in a study of blood T cell repertoires in COVID-19. Study-level information: The United States, Italy and Spain were the sources of the acute and convalescent COVID-19 samples. Sources were T cells, B-cell-depleted T cells, or PBMCs; the material itself was cDNA or gDNA.

Per the original data handling: Nucleated cell counts were estimated from reference gene primer amplification. Libraries were prepared by immunoSEQ multiplex PCR; TCRdb keeps only in-frame clonotypes and omits some of them. Clone size and V and J calls were adopted from that table, with D and trimming inferred from the DNA. The sample lists about 300,000 clones, about 87% seen once, with roughly 6.9% in the top ten. With 3 bases clipped from V and 1 base from J, the junction kept 2 bases outside the gene matches. In germline, CDR1 is MDHEN, CDR2 SYDVKM. The length of the CDR3 is 14 residues. This receptor was obtained from a woman younger than 45 who had recovered from COVID-19. The chain joins TRBV28 to TRBJ2-7; TRBD1 agrees at 8 bases. The sequenced sample consisted of peripheral blood. Here the CDR3 DNA reads TGTGCCAGCAGTTTGGGGACAGGTTCCTACGAGCAGTACTTC. It translates to CASSLGTGSYEQYF. Full variable domain (outside the CDR3, taken from reference TRBV28 and TRBJ2-7): DVKVTQSSRYLVKRTGEKVFLECVQDMDHENMFWYRQDPGLGLRLIYFSYDVKMKEKGDIPEGYSVSREKKERFSLILESASTNQTSMYLCASSLGTGSYEQYFGPGTRLTVT.